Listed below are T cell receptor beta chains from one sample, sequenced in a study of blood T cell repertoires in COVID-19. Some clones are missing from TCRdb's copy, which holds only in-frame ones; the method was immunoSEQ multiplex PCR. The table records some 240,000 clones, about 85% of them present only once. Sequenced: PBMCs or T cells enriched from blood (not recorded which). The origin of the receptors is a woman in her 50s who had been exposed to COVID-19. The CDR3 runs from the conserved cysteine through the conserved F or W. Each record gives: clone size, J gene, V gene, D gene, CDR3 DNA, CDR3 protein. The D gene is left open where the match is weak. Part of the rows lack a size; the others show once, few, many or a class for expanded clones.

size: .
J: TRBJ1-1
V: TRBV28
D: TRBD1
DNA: TGTGCCAGCAAGGACAGGGGGAGAACTGAAGCTTTCTTT
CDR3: CASKDRGRTEAFF

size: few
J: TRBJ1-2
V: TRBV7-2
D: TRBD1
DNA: TGTGCCAGCAGCTCGGACAGGGACTTAAACTATGGCTACACCTTC
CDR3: CASSSDRDLNYGYTF

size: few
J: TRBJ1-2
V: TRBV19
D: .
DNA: TGTGCCAGTAGTCCCGATGGGCTATCCCGTATTCGGCGGGACTATGGCTACACCTTC
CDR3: CASSPDGLSRIRRDYGYTF

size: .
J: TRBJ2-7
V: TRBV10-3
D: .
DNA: TGTGCCATCAGTGGTTCAGGAGAGCAGTACTTC
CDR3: CAISGSGEQYF

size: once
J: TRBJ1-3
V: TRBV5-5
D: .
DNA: TGTGCCAGCAGCTTTAACAGGGCTACCTCTGGAAACACCATATATTTT
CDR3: CASSFNRATSGNTIYF

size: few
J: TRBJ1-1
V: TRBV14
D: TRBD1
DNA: TGTGCCAGCAGCGCCCGACAGGGCTGGAACACTGAAGCTTTCTTT
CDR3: CASSARQGWNTEAFF

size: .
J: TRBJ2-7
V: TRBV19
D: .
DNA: TGTGCCAGTAGTATTCAGGGGCAGTTCTACGAGCAGTACTTC
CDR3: CASSIQGQFYEQYF

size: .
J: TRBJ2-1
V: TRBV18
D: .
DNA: TGTGCCAGCTCACCCCAAGCCATTGACAATGAGCAGTTCTTC
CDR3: CASSPQAIDNEQFF

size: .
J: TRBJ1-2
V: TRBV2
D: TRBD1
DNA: TGTGCCAGCAGTGACTCTACAGGGGGCGGCAACTATGGCTACACCTTC
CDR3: CASSDSTGGGNYGYTF

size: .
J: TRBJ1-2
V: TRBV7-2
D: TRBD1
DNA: TGTGCCAGCAGCGCATCGACAGGGATGGGTGGCTACACCTTC
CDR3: CASSASTGMGGYTF

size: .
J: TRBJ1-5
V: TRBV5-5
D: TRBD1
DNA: TGTGCCAGCAGCTTGGACCCAACAGGGGTAGGGCAGCCCCAGCATTTT
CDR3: CASSLDPTGVGQPQHF

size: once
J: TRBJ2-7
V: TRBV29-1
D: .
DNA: TGCAGCGTTGTGGGGCCCCGCTTCTACGAGCAGTACTTC
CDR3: CSVVGPRFYEQYF

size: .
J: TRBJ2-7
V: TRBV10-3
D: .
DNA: TGTGCCATCAGTGTAAGCGGGCGGTGGAATCCTCACGAGCAGTACTTC
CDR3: CAISVSGRWNPHEQYF

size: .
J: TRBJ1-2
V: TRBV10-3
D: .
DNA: TGTGCCATCAGTGAGGCCCGACCGGGTACGAGCGGCTACACCTTC
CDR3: CAISEARPGTSGYTF

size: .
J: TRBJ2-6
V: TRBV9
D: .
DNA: TGTGCCAGCAGCGCCTTCGGTTCTGGGGCCAACGTCCTGACTTTC
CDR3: CASSAFGSGANVLTF

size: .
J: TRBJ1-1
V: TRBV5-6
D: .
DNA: TGTGCCAGCAGCCTATACGGTGGGGAGGCTTTCTTT
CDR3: CASSLYGGEAFF

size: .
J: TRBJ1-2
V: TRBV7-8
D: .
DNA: TGTGCCAGCACAATGGGGCCTTCCTATGGCTACACCTTC
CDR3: CASTMGPSYGYTF

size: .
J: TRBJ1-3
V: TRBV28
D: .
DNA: TGTGCCAGCAGTTTCAGGGCAAACACCATATATTTT
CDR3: CASSFRANTIYF

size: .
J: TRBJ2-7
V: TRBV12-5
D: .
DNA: TGTGCTAGTGGTTTCAGGGTGGGGTGGTATTATGAGCAGTACTTC
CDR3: CASGFRVGWYYEQYF

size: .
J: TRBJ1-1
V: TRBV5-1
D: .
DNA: TGCGCCAGCAGCTTGAGGACAGCCGACAACACTGAAGCTTTCTTT
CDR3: CASSLRTADNTEAFF

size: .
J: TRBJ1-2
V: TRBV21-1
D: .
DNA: TGTGCCAGCAGCAAAGGGTGTGACAGTTTCTATCTTAACTTGGATGGCTACACCTTC
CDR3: CASSKGCDSFYLNLDGYTF

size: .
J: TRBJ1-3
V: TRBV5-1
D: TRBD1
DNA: TGCGCCAGCAGTCCTTTACAGGGGGGAGGAAACACCATATATTTT
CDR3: CASSPLQGGGNTIYF

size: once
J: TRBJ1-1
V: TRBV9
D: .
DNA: TGTGCCAGCAGCGTAGTGGGCAGCGGAGAGGGGGGGATTGAAGCTTTCTTT
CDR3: CASSVVGSGEGGIEAFF

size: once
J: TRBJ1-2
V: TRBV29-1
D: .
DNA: TGCAGCGTTTCACCCCTAACAGGATCCTACTATGGCTACACCTTC
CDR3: CSVSPLTGSYYGYTF

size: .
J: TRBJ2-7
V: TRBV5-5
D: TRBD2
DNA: TGTGCCAGCAGCTTGGTGCCTAGCGGGGGGGCCGGGAACGAGCAGTACTTC
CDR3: CASSLVPSGGAGNEQYF

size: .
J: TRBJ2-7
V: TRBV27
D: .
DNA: TGTGCCAGCAGTCCCCGGGTCCTCCCTGGGGCCCACGAGCAGTACTTC
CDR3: CASSPRVLPGAHEQYF

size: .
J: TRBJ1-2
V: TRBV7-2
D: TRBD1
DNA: TGTGCCAGCAGCTTAGGAATGACAGGGACATCCGGCTACACCTTC
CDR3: CASSLGMTGTSGYTF

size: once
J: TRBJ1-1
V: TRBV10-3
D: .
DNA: TGTGCCATCAGTTCTCAGGGCCTCAACGCTGAAGCTTTCTTT
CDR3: CAISSQGLNAEAFF

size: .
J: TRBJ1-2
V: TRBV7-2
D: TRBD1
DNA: TGTGCCAGCAGCTTGGCGACAGGGGACTATGGCTACACCTTC
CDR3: CASSLATGDYGYTF

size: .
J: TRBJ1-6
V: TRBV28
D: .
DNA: TGTGCCAGCAGCCTTGGACAAGCTGTATATAATTCACCCCTCCACTTT
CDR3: CASSLGQAVYNSPLHF

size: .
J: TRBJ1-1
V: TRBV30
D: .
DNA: TGTGCCTGGAGTGGGCTTCGCAGGGGGAACACTGAAGCTTTCTTT
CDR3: CAWSGLRRGNTEAFF

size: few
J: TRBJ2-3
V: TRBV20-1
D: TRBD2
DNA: TGCAGTGCTAGTCCGGCTAGCGGGGCCACAGATACGCAGTATTTT
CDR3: CSASPASGATDTQYF

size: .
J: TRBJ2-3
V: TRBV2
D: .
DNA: TGTGCCATCACCAGGGGATATACGCAGTATTTT
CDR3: CAITRGYTQYF

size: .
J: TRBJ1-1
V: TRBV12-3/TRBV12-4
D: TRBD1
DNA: TGTGCCAGCTCGTTCGGACAGGTCCTTGAAGCTTTCTTT
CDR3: CASSFGQVLEAFF

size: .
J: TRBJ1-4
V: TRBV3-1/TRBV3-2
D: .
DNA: TGTGCCAGCAGCCAAGTAAGGGACAAGGGGGATGAAAAACTGTTTTTT
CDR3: CASSQVRDKGDEKLFF

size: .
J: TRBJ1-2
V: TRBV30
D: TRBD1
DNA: TGTGCCTGGAGAAGGGGGCGGTTGGGCTACACCTTC
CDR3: CAWRRGRLGYTF

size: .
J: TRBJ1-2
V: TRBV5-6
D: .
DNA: TGTGCCAGCAGCTTGGCTGCCCGGGGGGCCGACGGCTACACCTTC
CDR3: CASSLAARGADGYTF

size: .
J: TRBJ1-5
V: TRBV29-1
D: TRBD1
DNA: TGCAGCGTTGGTTTTTCGACAGGGCTCAATCAGCCCCAGCATTTT
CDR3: CSVGFSTGLNQPQHF

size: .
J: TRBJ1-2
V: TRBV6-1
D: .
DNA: TGTGCCAGCAGTGAATCTCGTATTGAGGACTTC
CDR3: CASSESRIEDF

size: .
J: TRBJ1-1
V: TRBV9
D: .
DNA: TGTGCCAGCAGCGTTAGCACAGGGTTCAACGCTGAAGCTTTCTTT
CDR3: CASSVSTGFNAEAFF

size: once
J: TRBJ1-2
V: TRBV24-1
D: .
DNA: TGTGCCACCAGTGACCCGGGACAAGACTATGGCTACACCTTC
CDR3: CATSDPGQDYGYTF

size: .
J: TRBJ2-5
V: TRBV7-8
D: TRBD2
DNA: TGTGCCAGCAGACTCACCGGGACTAGCGGGGAGACCCAGTACTTC
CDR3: CASRLTGTSGETQYF

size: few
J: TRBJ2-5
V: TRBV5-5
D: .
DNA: TGTGCCAGCAGCTTCATGTCCAGGGCGGAGACCCAGTACTTC
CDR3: CASSFMSRAETQYF

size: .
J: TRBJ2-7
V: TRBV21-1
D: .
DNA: TGTGCCAGCAGCAAAGGGGACTCCCTATCCTACGAGCAGTACTTC
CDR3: CASSKGDSLSYEQYF

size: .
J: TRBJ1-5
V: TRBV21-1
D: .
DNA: TGTGCCAGCAGAGCGACAGGGGACCCCCCTTATAGCAATCAGCCCCAGCATTTT
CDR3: CASRATGDPPYSNQPQHF

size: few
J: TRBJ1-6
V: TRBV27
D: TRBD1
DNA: TGTGCCAGCAGTGCCTACAGGGGAGCACCCCTCCACTTT
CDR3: CASSAYRGAPLHF

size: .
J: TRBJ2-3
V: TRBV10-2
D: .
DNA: TGCGCCAGCAGTGAGGATAGCTTTGAGTATTTT
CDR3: CASSEDSFEYF

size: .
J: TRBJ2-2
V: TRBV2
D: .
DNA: TGTGCCAGCAGCCCTAAGGGACAGAACACCGGGGAGCTGTTTTTT
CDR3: CASSPKGQNTGELFF

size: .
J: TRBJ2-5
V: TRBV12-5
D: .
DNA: TGTGCTAGTGGTTTGGGGACAGTCCCAAAATCGGAGACCCAGTACTTC
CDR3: CASGLGTVPKSETQYF

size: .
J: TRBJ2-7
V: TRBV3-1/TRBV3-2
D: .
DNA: TGTGCCAGCAGCCAAGGGGCGGGGCCGGGATACGAGCAGTACTTC
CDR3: CASSQGAGPGYEQYF

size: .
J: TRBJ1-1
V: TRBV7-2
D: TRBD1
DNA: TGTGCCAGCAGCCCAAGGACAGGGACGAACACTGAAGCTTTCTTT
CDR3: CASSPRTGTNTEAFF

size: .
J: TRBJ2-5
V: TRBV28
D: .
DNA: TGTGCCAGCAGTACACCGGGACTCCAAGGGGAGACCCAGTACTTC
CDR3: CASSTPGLQGETQYF

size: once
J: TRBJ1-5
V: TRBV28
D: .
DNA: TGTGCCAGCAGTTTATACCGGGGGAACAATCAGCCCCAGCATTTT
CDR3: CASSLYRGNNQPQHF

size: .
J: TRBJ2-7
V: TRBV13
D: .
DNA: TGTGCCAGCAGCTTAGGCCTGGTGAGCTCCTACGAGCAGTACTTC
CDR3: CASSLGLVSSYEQYF

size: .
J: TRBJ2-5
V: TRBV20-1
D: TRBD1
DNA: TGCAGTTCCGGGTCAGGGGGGACCCAGTACTTC
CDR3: CSSGSGGTQYF

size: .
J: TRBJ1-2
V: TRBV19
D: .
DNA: TGTGCCAGTAGTATCTCTTCAGGCTCTTATGGCTACACCTTC
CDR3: CASSISSGSYGYTF

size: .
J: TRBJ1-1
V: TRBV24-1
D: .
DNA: TGTGCCACCAGTGCAATGGGGAGCACTGAAGCTTTCTTT
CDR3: CATSAMGSTEAFF

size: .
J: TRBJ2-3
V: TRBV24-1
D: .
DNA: TGTGCCACCAGTGAAGTCCCTGCAGGGCCAGATACGCAGTATTTT
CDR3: CATSEVPAGPDTQYF

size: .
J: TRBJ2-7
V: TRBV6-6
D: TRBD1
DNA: TGTGCCAGCAGCCTTACTTTTACCTCGACAGGGGCATCTATGGTCTACGAGCAGTACTTC
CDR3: CASSLTFTSTGASMVYEQYF

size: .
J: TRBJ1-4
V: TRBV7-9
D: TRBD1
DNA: TGTGCCAGCAGCTTAGTTGTTGTGAATTTTGGGACAGGGGAAGAAAAACTGTTTTTT
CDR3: CASSLVVVNFGTGEEKLFF